One and the same sample provided the 2 T cell receptor beta chains below, sequenced in a study of T-cell memory formation after mild COVID-19. A single record per CDR3 protein comes from TCRdb applying MiXCR to the 5' RACE reads. The sample consists of 300,000 to 400,000 distinct CDR3 sequences, under 25% of them appearing once. Input material: PBMCs or a T cell subset sorted from them (not recorded which). These receptor sequences come from an adult woman who had mild COVID-19 (a few samples of this study predate the infection). Cell type and time point are not known.

This clonotype was observed a handful of times. V and J are TRBV9 and TRBJ1-1, with a weak D call TRBD1 (5 bases). This CDR3 contains 14 residues. With 4 bases removed from V and 1 base from J, the gap between germline ends came to 11 bases. Germline V lookup: CDR1 SGDLS, CDR2 YYNGEE. The CDR3: CASSQGPKNTEAFF. CDR3 DNA sequence: TGTGCCAGCAGCCAGGGACCTAAGAACACTGAAGCTTTCTTT. The whole variable domain, filled in from reference TRBV9 and TRBJ1-1, reads DSGVTQTPKHLITATGQRVTLRCSPRSGDLSVYWYQQSLDQGLQFLIQYYNGEERAKGNILERFSAQQFPDLHSELNLSSLELGDSALYFCASSQGPKNTEAFFGQGTRLTVV.

The rearrangement uses TRBV4-2 and TRBJ2-3; TRBD2 matches at 11 bases. CDR3 length equals 20 residues. Trimming cost V 0 bases and J 0 bases; bases outside gene matches: 11. Germline V gene lookup returns CDR1 LGHNA and CDR2 YNFKEQ. The CDR3 protein is CASSQEVGLAGSASTDTQYF. The CDR3 region has the DNA TGTGCCAGCAGCCAAGAAGTAGGACTAGCGGGTTCAGCTAGCACAGATACGCAGTATTTT.